This T cell receptor beta chain was identified in a study of human T cells and chemical hapten exposure. The time point here: patch test 3, about 24 weeks after DPC sensitization. Treatment specified: therapeutic diphenylcyclopropenone sensitization with weekly scalp DPC. The donor pool consisted of alopecia patients aged 18 to 70 years, considered suitable for DPC. Total RNA was isolated from whole blood that had not been fractionated. This CDR3 comprises 14 residues. The V and J ends lost 7 bases and 2 bases respectively, with 15 bases between them. Germline CDR1 MDHEN, CDR2 SYDVKM. For the library, individual cDNA molecules each received unique molecular identifiers. The authors' processing: Counting gave a median of roughly 97,000 TCRs per sample, with values ranging from roughly 20,000 to 750,000. TCRdb redid the calling of the RACE reads with MiXCR, one entry per CDR3 protein. In this record, the V and J calls reflect TCRdb's handling and not the investigators' own analysis. The sample lists tens of thousands of distinct CDR3 sequences, more than 10% occurring once.

This clonotype came up many times. The receptor's source is a woman aged 50 to 65 with alopecia areata. Some clones in this sample may be carry-over from other donors' samples. V and J are TRBV28 and TRBJ2-7; D possibly corresponds to TRBD1 (6 bases). The sequencing here drew on whole blood, taken in connection with sensitization to the hapten diphenylcyclopropenone (DPC). CDR3 DNA: TGTGCCAGCACCCCTACAGGGATGCCCTACGAGCAGTACTTC. It translates to CASTPTGMPYEQYF.